What follows are 9 T cell receptor beta chains derived from one specimen sequenced in a study of blood T cell repertoires in COVID-19. Data came from immunoSEQ multiplex PCR; TCRdb stores just in-frame clones and leaves some out. The sample lists about 220,000 clones; roughly four fifths were seen once. The material sequenced was peripheral blood. The receptors stem from a woman between 70 and 85 years old with acute or convalescent COVID-19.

The rearrangement links TRBV5-1 to TRBJ1-1, with D possibly TRBD1 on 6 matching bases. CDR1 and CDR2 from the germline V gene are SGHRS and YFSETQ. Trimming removed 5 bases at V and 1 base at J, with 12 bases between. The CDR3 is made up of 14 amino acids. The CDR3 spells CASRPGQPNTEAFF. In DNA form, the CDR3 reads TGCGCCAGCAGGCCGGGACAACCGAACACTGAAGCTTTCTTT.

The J gene is TRBJ2-2, the V gene TRBV19, with TRBD2 matching 13 bases. V shed 7 bases, J shed 7 bases, and the junction held 12 bases outside the gene matches. Germline V CDR1 and CDR2: LNHDA, SQIVND (reference sequence). The CDR3 is 17 amino acids. CDR3 amino acids: CASTETLAGGPGGELFF. DNA for the CDR3: TGTGCCAGTACCGAAACACTAGCGGGGGGGCCCGGCGGGGAGCTGTTTTTT.

The chain employs TRBV6-4 and TRBJ1-6, with a possible D match to TRBD1 (5 bases). The CDR3 length is 15 residues. Germline CDR1 is MRHNA and CDR2 is SNTAGT. V shed 7 bases and J shed 5 bases, with 15 bases lying between them. The CDR3 sequence is CASKPTGTNNSPLHF. DNA of the CDR3: TGTGCCAGCAAGCCTACAGGCACTAATAATTCACCCCTCCACTTT.

V and J are TRBV7-6 and TRBJ2-3, with D unresolved. This CDR3 comprises 16 residues. Between the trimmed V and J ends, which lost 1 base and 2 bases, there was a span of 13 bases. From germline, CDR1 is SGHVS and CDR2 FNYEAQ. The CDR3 spells CASSLVLGSDTDTQYF. CDR3 bases: TGTGCCAGCAGCTTAGTTCTGGGCTCAGACACAGATACGCAGTATTTT.

J is TRBJ2-1 and V is TRBV18, with 10 bases aligning to TRBD2. Germline assignment: CDR1 KGHSH and CDR2 LQKENI. This CDR3 contains 17 residues. V was pared by 1 base and J by 12 bases, with 15 bases of the junction left unmatched. In DNA form, the CDR3 reads TGTGCCAGCTCACCACTTTCCACGGCAGCGGGGGGGCTAGTGCAGTTCTTC. This codes for CASSPLSTAAGGLVQFF.

V gene TRBV29-1 combines with J gene TRBJ1-2, with 7 bases lining up with TRBD1. The CDR3 contains 15 residues. The junction had 11 bases not matched to a gene; V was cut back by 3 bases and J by 4 bases. In germline, CDR1 is SQVTM, CDR2 ANQGSEA. The CDR3 loop reads CSVDGGPRDSYGYTF. CDR3 coding DNA: TGCAGCGTTGATGGGGGCCCTCGGGACAGCTATGGCTACACCTTC.

The chain links TRBV11-2 to TRBJ1-4; D is unresolved. There are 13 residues in the CDR3. The ends were cut back, 0 bases at V and 7 bases at J, with 6 bases in the middle. In germline, CDR1 is SGHAT, CDR2 FQNNGV. The CDR3, as DNA: TGTGCCAGCAGCTTAGATTCGGGTGAAAAACTGTTTTTT. Translation: CASSLDSGEKLFF.

The V call is TRBV24-1, the J call TRBJ1-2; tentatively, D is TRBD1 (6 bases). This CDR3 is built from 15 residues. Germline-derived CDR1 and CDR2 are KGHDR and SFDVKD. V was clipped by 5 bases and J by 5 bases, with 17 bases between them. CDR3: CATSGGKGDKYGYTF. The CDR3 DNA follows: TGTGCCACCAGTGGTGGTAAAGGGGACAAGTATGGCTACACCTTC.

V is TRBV3-1 (or the pseudogene TRBV3-2) and J is TRBJ1-1; D is possibly TRBD1 (6 bases). Germline V gene data show CDR1 as LGHDT and CDR2 as YNNKEL (reference sequence). Trimming shortened V by 2 bases and J by 5 bases, and 9 bases separated the two germline ends. CDR3 size: 13 residues. CDR3 sequence reads: CASSQTGRTEAFF. In DNA, the CDR3 is TGTGCCAGCAGCCAAACAGGGCGGACTGAAGCTTTCTTT.